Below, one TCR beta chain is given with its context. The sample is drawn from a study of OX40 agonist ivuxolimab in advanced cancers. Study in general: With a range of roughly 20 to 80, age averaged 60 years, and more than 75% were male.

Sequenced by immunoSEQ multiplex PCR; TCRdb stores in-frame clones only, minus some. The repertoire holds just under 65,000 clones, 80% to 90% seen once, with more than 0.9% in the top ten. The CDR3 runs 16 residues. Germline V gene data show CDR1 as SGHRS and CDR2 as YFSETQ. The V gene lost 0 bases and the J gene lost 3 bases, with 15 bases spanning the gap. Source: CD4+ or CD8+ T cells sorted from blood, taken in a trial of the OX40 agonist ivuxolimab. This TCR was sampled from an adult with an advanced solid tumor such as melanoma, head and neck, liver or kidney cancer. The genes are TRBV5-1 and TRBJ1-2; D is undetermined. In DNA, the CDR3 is TGCGCCAGCAGCTTGGTTCCCCGCAAGTCCGACTATGGCTACACCTTC. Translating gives CASSLVPRKSDYGYTF.